These 14 T cell receptor beta chains were all obtained from the same sample, sequenced in a study of cytomegalovirus exposure and HLA in healthy donors. Some clones are missing from TCRdb's copy, which holds only in-frame ones; the method was immunoSEQ multiplex PCR. The data contain about 130,000 clones, about 88% of them seen just once; the ten biggest clones take up approximately 9.2%. The sample taken for sequencing was PBMCs. Receptor source: a woman aged 18-30 years in good health and CMV-seropositive.

This clone occurred once. V usage is TRBV30 and J usage is TRBJ2-1; maybe TRBD2 (5 bases). Germline V gene data show CDR1 as GTSNPN and CDR2 as SVGIG (reference sequence). The CDR3 covers 12 residues. The CDR3 nucleotides read TGTGCTTCGCAACCGGCGGGCGATGAGCAGTTCTTC. Translated: CASQPAGDEQFF. The variable domain in full, completed from reference TRBV30 and TRBJ2-1, reads SQTIHQWPATLVQPVGSPLSLECTVEGTSNPNLYWYRQAAGRGLQLLFYSVGIGQISSEVPQNLSASRPQDRQFILSSKKLLLSDSGFYLCASQPAGDEQFFGPGTRLTVL.

The rearrangement links TRBV7-3 to TRBJ1-6; TRBD1 might be the D (5 bases). This CDR3 has 13 amino acids. The germline V gene encodes CDR1 SGHTA and CDR2 FQGTGA. Between the trimmed V and J ends, which lost 2 bases and 7 bases, there was a span of 6 bases. CDR3 in DNA: TGTGCCAGCAGCTTAGCAGGGAATTCACCCCTCCACTTT. Its translation: CASSLAGNSPLHF.

The chain has TRBV28 and TRBJ2-5, with 8 positions matching TRBD1. Looked up from germline, CDR1 is MDHEN and CDR2 is SYDVKM. V lost 4 bases, J lost 0 bases, and 4 bases stayed unmatched. The CDR3 extends over 15 amino acids. The CDR3 sequence: CASSSRQGYQETQYF. The CDR3 DNA reads TGTGCCAGCAGTTCCCGACAGGGGTACCAAGAGACCCAGTACTTC. The complete variable domain, with remaining parts taken from reference TRBV28 and TRBJ2-5, reads DVKVTQSSRYLVKRTGEKVFLECVQDMDHENMFWYRQDPGLGLRLIYFSYDVKMKEKGDIPEGYSVSREKKERFSLILESASTNQTSMYLCASSSRQGYQETQYFGPGTRLLVL.

The chain links TRBV11-2 to TRBJ1-1; maybe TRBD1 (5 bases). V dropped 3 bases and J dropped 5 bases, with 10 bases sitting between them. The germline V gene has CDR1 SGHAT and CDR2 FQNNGV. There are 13 residues in the CDR3. The CDR3 DNA reads as TGTGCCAGCAGCTTCGGGGGGGGGACTGAAGCTTTCTTT. Translated, it gives CASSFGGGTEAFF. The variable domain in full, completed from reference TRBV11-2 and TRBJ1-1, reads EAGVAQSPRYKIIEKRQSVAFWCNPISGHATLYWYQQILGQGPKLLIQFQNNGVVDDSQLPKDRFSAERLKGVDSTLKIQPAKLEDSAVYLCASSFGGGTEAFFGQGTRLTVV.

V and J are TRBV7-9 and TRBJ2-7; D is possibly TRBD2 (6 bases). Trimming left V 4 bases short and J 4 bases short, with 14 bases between. Germline CDR1 and CDR2: SEHNR and FQNEAQ (reference sequence). The CDR3 length is 14 residues. The CDR3 region has the DNA TGTGCCAGCAGCTCGCCAGCGGGCCATTACGAGCAGTACTTC. It is translated as CASSSPAGHYEQYF.

There are a few counts of this clone. In DNA form, the CDR3 reads TGTGCCAGCACCACTTGGGACGGAGGGAATCAGCCCCAGCATTTT. This codes for CASTTWDGGNQPQHF. The rearrangement links TRBV19 to TRBJ1-5; a possible D gene is TRBD1 (5 bases). The CDR3 loop spans 15 amino acids. Germline V gene sequence: CDR1 LNHDA, CDR2 SQIVND (reference sequence). The V gene lost 9 bases and the J gene lost 4 bases, with 19 bases spanning the gap.

This chain joins TRBV10-3 and TRBJ2-3; the D is unclear. Germline V CDR1 and CDR2: ENHRY, SYGVKD. Deletions cut 5 bases from V and 3 bases from J, with 9 bases between. CDR3 length equals 13 residues. The CDR3 spells CAISPPGTDTQYF. In DNA form, the CDR3 reads TGTGCCATCAGTCCCCCAGGAACAGATACGCAGTATTTT.

This chain joins TRBV28 and TRBJ2-1, with TRBD1 identical over 7 bases. V lost 7 bases, J lost 5 bases, and 8 bases stayed unmatched. The CDR3 runs 14 residues. Germline V gene data show CDR1 as MDHEN and CDR2 as SYDVKM. The CDR3: CASTLPGQHNEQFF. CDR3 nucleotides: TGTGCCAGCACCCTACCGGGACAGCACAATGAGCAGTTCTTC.

This rearrangement joins TRBV6-1 to TRBJ2-5; D might be TRBD1 (5 bases). Germline loops: CDR1 MNHNS, CDR2 SASEGT. V lost 6 bases and J 2 bases, leaving 10 bases between the germline ends. The CDR3 sequence is 13 residues long. The CDR3 region is CASRGRGQETQYF. The CDR3 coding sequence is TGTGCCAGCAGGGGAAGGGGACAAGAGACCCAGTACTTC.

This clone has only one observation. The chain uses TRBV11-2 and TRBJ1-2, with 7 bases aligning to TRBD1. V was pared by 0 bases and J by 4 bases, with 8 bases of the junction left unmatched. Per the germline V gene, CDR1 is SGHAT and CDR2 is FQNNGV. The CDR3 is made up of 16 amino acids. The CDR3 region is CASSLDHNQGVYGYTF. CDR3 in DNA: TGTGCCAGCAGCTTAGACCATAATCAGGGGGTCTATGGCTACACCTTC.

The CDR3 sequence: CASSLRIPQGQTYEQYF. DNA of the CDR3: TGTGCCAGCAGCTTAAGAATCCCGCAGGGTCAAACCTACGAGCAGTACTTC. The gene calls are TRBV7-8 and TRBJ2-7, with a possible D match to TRBD1 (5 bases). The CDR3 is made up of 17 amino acids. Germline V gene sequence: CDR1 SGHVS, CDR2 FQNEAQ. V lost 2 bases to trimming and J lost 2 bases, with 19 bases between them. The variable domain in full, completed from reference TRBV7-8 and TRBJ2-7, reads GAGVSQSPRYKVAKRGQDVALRCDPISGHVSLFWYQQALGQGPEFLTYFQNEAQLDKSGLPSDRFFAERPEGSVSTLKIQRTQQEDSAVYLCASSLRIPQGQTYEQYFGPGTRLTVT.

This rearrangement joins TRBV9 to TRBJ2-5; the D gene is possibly TRBD1 (6 bases). The V gene's germline CDR1 is SGDLS and CDR2 YYNGEE. V lost 4 bases, J lost 5 bases, and 15 bases lay in between. This CDR3 is built from 14 residues. CDR3 loop: CASSRSDRAETQYF. Written as DNA, the CDR3 is TGTGCCAGCAGCCGATCGGACAGAGCCGAGACCCAGTACTTC.

This rearrangement joins TRBV15 to TRBJ1-2; possibly TRBD1 for D (6 bases). The ends were cut back, 1 base at V and 7 bases at J, with 13 bases in the middle. The CDR3 sequence is 14 residues long. CDR1 and CDR2 from the germline V gene are LNHNV and YYDKDF (reference sequence). In DNA form, the CDR3 reads TGTGCCACCAGCAGAGTCTACAGGGATACTGGCTACACCTTC. Its protein product is CATSRVYRDTGYTF.

The gene calls are TRBV5-1 and TRBJ2-7, with 13 bases aligning to TRBD2. This CDR3 region has 16 residues. The J segment lost 0 bases and the V segment lost 3 bases, leaving 3 bases of the junction unmatched. Germline CDR1 and CDR2: SGHRS and YFSETQ. The CDR3 spells CASSSGLAGISYEQYF. The CDR3 DNA follows: TGCGCCAGCAGCTCGGGACTAGCGGGGATCTCCTACGAGCAGTACTTC.